Included here is one T cell receptor (beta chain) sequence, with context. This entry belongs to a study of blood T cell repertoires in COVID-19. Per the original data handling: Amplification of reference gene primers provided the estimated nucleated cell counts. Assay used: immunoSEQ multiplex PCR; TCRdb lists only in-frame clones, some missing. The DNA was the basis for D and trimming; V, J and clone size are from that table. The sample lists about 100,000 clones, approximately 90% seen once, with over 2% in the top ten. CDR1 and CDR2 from the germline V gene are SGHNT and YENEEA. The CDR3 is 16 residues long. J gave up 2 bases and V 3 bases, and 3 bases lay outside the gene matches.

The sequence derives from a man aged 45-65 years with active COVID-19. Material for sequencing was peripheral blood. The chain has TRBV11-3 and TRBJ2-3, with 12 nucleotides matching TRBD2. The DNA of the CDR3 is TGTGCCAGCAGCTTTGGACTAGCGGGATACACAGATACGCAGTATTTT. This gives the protein CASSFGLAGYTDTQYF.